This T cell receptor (beta chain) was profiled in a study of CD8 T cells in ankylosing spondylitis. Findings of the study overall: Disease-associated clones were reportedly significantly overrepresented in matched ankylosing spondylitis synovial fluid. Among TCR beta sequences, a motif of several highly homologous variants appeared characteristic of ankylosing spondylitis blood. Disease-linked clones bore a CD8+ phenotype, appearing relatively rarely in peripheral blood. Existing reports had already noted some motif variants in reactive arthritis synovial fluid and blood.

The CDR3 runs to 14 residues. Unmatched junction bases numbered 8, after V lost 7 bases and J lost 5 bases. Looked up from germline, CDR1 is LNHDA and CDR2 is SQIVND (reference sequence). Quantitative 5'-RACE with molecular barcodes generated TCR beta libraries. Each CDR3 protein gets one entry after TCRdb re-called the 5' RACE reads with MiXCR. The sample includes 200,000 to 250,000 distinct CDR3 sequences, approximately 7.3% of them seen just once. This clonotype was counted many times. Its antigen is undetermined. This chain uses TRBV19 with TRBJ1-5; 7 nucleotides align to TRBD1. The sequencing sample was made of blood, either unsorted or a sorted T cell fraction (not recorded which). This sequence was found in a male donor with ankylosing spondylitis. The CDR3, as DNA: TGTGCCAGTAACGGGGACAGCCAATATCAGCCCCAGCATTTT. The encoded protein is CASNGDSQYQPQHF. The whole variable domain, remainder taken from reference TRBV19 and TRBJ1-5, is DGGITQSPKYLFRKEGQNVTLSCEQNLNHDAMYWYRQDPGQGLRLIYYSQIVNDFQKGDIAEGYSVSREKKESFPLTVTSAQKNPTAFYLCASNGDSQYQPQHFGDGTRLSIL.